The entry below gives a single TCR beta chain sequence along with its context. What it binds is unknown. The CDR3 loop spans 10 amino acids. The germline V gene has CDR1 SQVTM and CDR2 ANQGSEA. V was clipped by 7 bases and J by 1 base, with 4 bases between them. The data derive from a study of vaccination effects on CD4 cells after COVID-19. Sequencing in the ViraFEST assay came after antigen-specific CD4+ T cells had been expanded with viral peptide pools, which were used to stimulate PBMC. At the end of less than 12 days of culture, CD4+ T cells were isolated. Subjects were given two BNT162b2 or mRNA-1273 vaccine doses. Data came from immunoSEQ multiplex PCR; TCRdb stores just in-frame clones and leaves some out. The sample has 20,000 to 25,000 clones; 72% are singletons.

This sequence joins TRBV29-1 and TRBJ1-1, with unresolved D. Here the sequenced sample was CD4+ T cells from PBMCs cultured with HCoV-NL63 spike peptides, taken after COVID-19 vaccination. The receptor was isolated from a human donor who received a COVID-19 vaccine. The CDR3 region is CSARNTEAFF. The CDR3 DNA reads as TGCAGCGCCCGGAACACTGAAGCTTTCTTT.